The 23 T cell receptor beta chains below all came from one sample that was sequenced in a study of T-cell reconstitution after alpha-beta-depleted transplantation in children. The TCRbeta library was prepared with unique molecular identifiers. TCRdb re-derived calls from the PCR reads in MiXCR, one entry per CDR3 protein. This sample has almost 500,000 distinct CDR3 sequences; roughly a tenth occur once, and the top ten carry 2% to 2.5%. The starting material was PBMCs, obtained before TCRalphabeta/CD19-depleted stem cell transplant. Receptors originate from a child aged 2-15 years with inherited bone marrow failure, due to receive a stem cell transplant.

This clonotype was recorded many times. The V and J genes are TRBV5-1 and TRBJ2-1, with 11 bases that match TRBD2. Germline CDR1 SGHRS, CDR2 YFSETQ. There are 16 residues in the CDR3. Germline trimming cut 0 bases from V and 8 bases from J; bases unmatched to any gene: 7. DNA for the CDR3: TGCGCCAGCAGCTTGGGTACTAGCGGGAGTATACATGAGCAGTTCTTC. The encoded protein is CASSLGTSGSIHEQFF. The complete variable domain, with remaining parts taken from reference TRBV5-1 and TRBJ2-1, reads KAGVTQTPRYLIKTRGQQVTLSCSPISGHRSVSWYQQTPGQGLQFLFEYFSETQRNKGNFPGRFSGRQFSNSRSEMNVSTLELGDSALYLCASSLGTSGSIHEQFFGPGTRLTVL.

The sample holds many counts of this clonotype. At one boundary the junction diverges from the germline segment, which might be a read error. V usage is TRBV7-7 and J usage is TRBJ2-3; no clear D. Germline assignment: CDR1 SSHAT and CDR2 FNYEAQ (reference sequence). The CDR3 loop spans 13 amino acids. Here the CDR3 DNA reads TGTGCTAGCAGCTTAGCCCCGGCAGATACGCAGTATTTT. Protein sequence: CASSLAPADTQYF. The variable domain in full, with the rest retrieved from reference TRBV7-7 and TRBJ2-3, is GAGVSQSPRYKVTKRGQDVTLRCDPISSHATLYWYQQALGQGPEFLTYFNYEAQPDKSGLPSDRFSAERPEGSISTLTIQRTEQRDSAMYRCASSLAPADTQYFGPGTRLTVL.

This clonotype was recorded at least ten times. The rearrangement uses TRBV10-3 and TRBJ2-1; TRBD2 might be the D (7 bases). Germline V lookup: CDR1 ENHRY, CDR2 SYGVKD. V was shortened by 4 bases and J by 7 bases, with 17 bases between the two germline ends. The CDR3 is made up of 15 amino acids. The CDR3 region is CAISATGGTGNEQFF. CDR3 bases: TGTGCCATCAGTGCTACGGGGGGTACAGGGAATGAGCAGTTCTTC.

This chain joins TRBV9 and TRBJ2-3; tentatively, D is TRBD2 (5 bases). The V gene lost 3 bases and the J gene lost 1 base, with 21 bases spanning the gap. The germline CDR1 and CDR2 sequences are SGDLS and YYNGEE. The CDR3 extends over 18 amino acids. The DNA of the CDR3 is TGTGCCAGCAGCGCCCGGGGTTTGGACGGCCTTCGCACAGATACGCAGTATTTT. Its protein product is CASSARGLDGLRTDTQYF.

This clonotype has at least ten counts. The V call is TRBV7-6, the J call TRBJ2-7; 7 bases match TRBD2. Germline V CDR1 and CDR2: SGHVS, FNYEAQ. This CDR3 is 13 amino acids long. J gave up 3 bases and V 5 bases, and 4 bases lay outside the gene matches. CDR3 protein: CASSPTGGYEQYF. The CDR3 region has the DNA TGTGCCAGCAGCCCCACGGGGGGCTACGAGCAGTACTTC.

This clonotype occurred many times. The chain employs TRBV10-3 and TRBJ2-5; D remains unclear. The V and J ends lost 6 bases and 1 base respectively, with 3 bases between them. CDR3 length: 11 amino acids. Germline V gives CDR1 ENHRY, CDR2 SYGVKD. CDR3 in DNA: TGTGCCATCAGGGTCCAAGAGACCCAGTACTTC. This encodes CAIRVQETQYF.

The genes are TRBV4-3 and TRBJ2-7; no definite D call. The CDR3 contains 15 residues. Germline CDR1 reads LGHNA; CDR2 reads YSLEER. The germline V and J ends were trimmed by 1 base and 3 bases, with 13 bases remaining between them. The CDR3 protein is CASSQGLGPGYEQYF. The CDR3 DNA is TGCGCCAGCAGCCAAGGCCTAGGGCCCGGCTACGAGCAGTACTTC.

CDR3 amino acids: CASRRRASEYNEQFF. The CDR3 DNA reads TGTGCCAGCAGACGCCGCGCTAGCGAGTACAATGAGCAGTTCTTC. V and J are TRBV12-3 or TRBV12-4 and TRBJ2-1; weak D call: TRBD2 (6 bases). The V end lost 6 bases, the J end lost 4 bases, and 16 bases lay between the germline ends. The CDR3 covers 15 residues.

In this sample, this clonotype turned up many times. V usage is TRBV5-1 and J usage is TRBJ2-7; D not certain. V was trimmed by 3 bases and J by 3 bases, leaving 10 bases between them. Looked up from germline, CDR1 is SGHRS and CDR2 is YFSETQ. CDR3 length equals 13 residues. The chain's CDR3 is CASSSLASYEQYF. CDR3 sequence (DNA): TGCGCCAGCAGCTCTCTCGCTAGCTACGAGCAGTACTTC.

Ten or more counts support this clonotype. The chain uses TRBV5-1 and TRBJ1-2, with D uncertain. The CDR3 loop spans 15 amino acids. V lost 1 base to trimming and J lost 0 bases, with 10 bases between them. Germline CDR1 reads SGHRS; CDR2 reads YFSETQ. In DNA, the CDR3 is TGCGCCAGCAGCTTGAGGCCCGAAGCTAACTATGGCTACACCTTC. Translation gives CASSLRPEANYGYTF. The full variable domain, rest sourced from reference TRBV5-1 and TRBJ1-2, is KAGVTQTPRYLIKTRGQQVTLSCSPISGHRSVSWYQQTPGQGLQFLFEYFSETQRNKGNFPGRFSGRQFSNSRSEMNVSTLELGDSALYLCASSLRPEANYGYTFGSGTRLTVV.

This clonotype was recorded many times. V is TRBV9 and J is TRBJ2-1, with D hard to call. From germline, CDR1 is SGDLS and CDR2 YYNGEE. V lost 0 bases and J 4 bases, leaving 11 bases between the germline ends. CDR3 size: 15 residues. The CDR3 loop reads CASSVEATSYNEQFF. CDR3 bases: TGTGCCAGCAGCGTAGAAGCGACTTCTTACAATGAGCAGTTCTTC.

This clonotype showed up many times. The chain has TRBV29-1 and TRBJ2-1; tentatively, D is TRBD1 (5 bases). V lost 5 bases and J lost 7, with 9 bases in between. This CDR3 contains 11 residues. Germline assignment: CDR1 SQVTM and CDR2 ANQGSEA. The CDR3 protein is CSVSRVNEQFF. The CDR3 bases are TGCAGCGTTTCCAGGGTGAATGAGCAGTTCTTC.

Regarding this clonotype: Possible read error: a much larger clone is one base away. The chain employs TRBV29-1 and TRBJ2-1; TRBD2 matches 8 bases. Per germline, CDR1 SQVTM and CDR2 ANQGSEA. CDR3 size: 15 residues. As DNA, the CDR3 is TGCAGCGTTGGGGCGGGACTAGTTCCCTACAATGAGCAGCTCTTC. As protein: CSVGAGLVPYNEQLF.

This clonotype was recorded many times. The chain carries TRBV5-1 and TRBJ2-3, with D unresolved. CDR1 and CDR2 from the germline V gene are SGHRS and YFSETQ. This CDR3 contains 16 residues. V was shortened by 0 bases and J by 1 base, with 12 bases between the two germline ends. CDR3 bases: TGCGCCAGCAGCTTGGGATTTGGAGAGCGCACAGATACGCAGTATTTT. Encoded protein: CASSLGFGERTDTQYF.

This clonotype was found many times. The chain is built from TRBV6-2 or TRBV6-3 and TRBJ2-6, with a tentative D call TRBD2 (6 bases). Germline V lookup: CDR1 MNHEY, CDR2 SVGEGT. V shed 6 bases and J shed 6 bases, with 12 bases lying between them. CDR3 length equals 14 residues. As DNA, the CDR3 is TGTGCCAGCAGCTATATGCGGGAGGCCAACGTCCTGACTTTC. Its translation is CASSYMREANVLTF.

This clonotype showed up many times. CDR3 residues: CASSAGTSWHEQFF. For the CDR3, the DNA is TGTGCCAGCAGCGCAGGGACTAGCTGGCATGAGCAGTTCTTC. The V gene is TRBV7-2, the J gene TRBJ2-1; 9 bases align to TRBD2. The CDR3 has 14 residues. The germline V gene has CDR1 SGHTA and CDR2 FQGNSA. Germline trimming cut 5 bases from V and 8 bases from J; bases unmatched to any gene: 7.

This clonotype was counted ten times or more. The V call is TRBV29-1, the J call TRBJ2-1; D tentatively fits TRBD1 or TRBD2 (5 bases each). This CDR3 region has 11 residues. Germline-derived CDR1 and CDR2 are SQVTM and ANQGSEA. Here the CDR3 DNA reads TGCAGTAGAGGGGTGGGTAATGAGCAGTTCTTC. Translating it yields CSRGVGNEQFF.

This clonotype showed up many times. The V gene is TRBV20-1, the J gene TRBJ2-1; D is possibly TRBD2 (6 bases). V shed 3 bases and J shed 2 bases, with 14 bases lying between them. The CDR3 extends over 15 amino acids. Germline-derived CDR1 and CDR2 are DFQATT and SNEGSKA (reference sequence). Written as DNA, the CDR3 is TGCAGTGCTAGGCCCCCGGGAGAGGCCTACAATGAGCAGTTCTTC. Translated: CSARPPGEAYNEQFF.

This clonotype occurred many times. This sequence joins TRBV12-3 or TRBV12-4 and TRBJ1-2; no firm D call. CDR3 length equals 16 residues. V was cut by 3 bases and J by 3 bases, with 17 bases left in between. In DNA, the CDR3 is TGTGCCAGCAGTTTTAGGATCTCGATCTCTGACTATGGCTACACCTTC. Its protein is CASSFRISISDYGYTF.

The chain uses TRBV6-5 and TRBJ2-5, with 7 bases identical to TRBD2. V dropped 4 bases and J dropped 3; count of bases not matched to a gene: 11. The CDR3 runs to 16 residues. The germline CDR1 and CDR2 sequences are MNHEY and SVGAGI. CDR3 loop: CASSSPGLGGEETQYF. Here the CDR3 DNA reads TGTGCCAGCAGTTCACCAGGGCTGGGGGGGGAAGAGACCCAGTACTTC.

In its sample, this clonotype was seen many times. J is TRBJ1-6 and V is TRBV7-9; D unresolved. V was shortened by 4 bases and J by 4 bases, with 14 bases between the two germline ends. CDR3 length: 16 residues. Germline lookup yields CDR1 SEHNR and CDR2 FQNEAQ (reference sequence). The chain's CDR3 is CASSSKKQPYNSPLHF. CDR3 DNA: TGTGCCAGCAGCTCGAAGAAACAGCCATATAATTCACCCCTCCACTTT.

There are many counts of this clonotype. In nucleotides, the CDR3 is TGTGCCAGCATTAGGACCTTCCAAGAGACCCAGTACTTC. As protein: CASIRTFQETQYF. The chain uses TRBV2 and TRBJ2-5; no firm D call. Trimming took 7 bases from V and 1 from J, leaving 10 bases between them. The CDR3 runs to 13 residues. CDR1 is SNHLY and CDR2 is FYNNEI in the germline V gene.

This clonotype was seen repeatedly, ten times or more. This chain joins TRBV7-6 and TRBJ1-3; TRBD1 matches at 10 bases. Germline loops: CDR1 SGHVS, CDR2 FNYEAQ. The trim removed 3 bases at V and 7 bases at J, leaving 12 bases unmatched. The CDR3 is 17 amino acids. The CDR3 DNA sequence: TGTGCCAGCAGCTTCGGGACAGGGGAAGGGAATAGGAACACCATATATTTT. This translates into CASSFGTGEGNRNTIYF.